The 8 T cell receptor beta chains presented below share a single source sample, sequenced in a study of blood T cell repertoires in COVID-19. TCRdb keeps only in-frame clones here, not all; method: immunoSEQ multiplex PCR. The sample shows about 200,000 clones, around three quarters of them seen only once. The sequenced material came from peripheral blood. Receptor source: a woman aged 70-85 years with acute or convalescent COVID-19.

The chain recombines TRBV5-8 with TRBJ2-3, with 10 positions matching TRBD1. There are 16 residues in the CDR3. Germline V gives CDR1 SGHTS, CDR2 YDEGEE. V trimming: 4 bases; J trimming: 1 base; junction bases outside the gene matches: 6. CDR3: CASSPPGTGGTDTQYF. In nucleotides, the CDR3 is TGTGCCAGCAGCCCACCCGGGACAGGGGGCACAGATACGCAGTATTTT.

The chain carries TRBV27 and TRBJ2-5; maybe TRBD1 (5 bases). The germline CDR1 and CDR2 sequences are MNHEY and SMNVEV (reference sequence). The CDR3 sequence is 16 residues long. Trimming cost V 2 bases and J 1 base, with 14 bases left between them. DNA of the CDR3: TGTGCCAGCAGTTTAGGGGCCAGTATCGTCCAAGAGACCCAGTACTTC. It is translated as CASSLGASIVQETQYF.

The V and J genes are TRBV23-1 and TRBJ1-5; 7 nucleotides line up with TRBD1. TRBV23-1 has ORF status, its function being uncertain. J gave up 0 bases and V 4 bases, and 6 bases lay outside the gene matches. The length of the CDR3 is 16 residues. CDR3: CASSRDRFYSNQPQHF. Here the CDR3 DNA reads TGCGCCAGCAGTCGGGACAGATTTTATAGCAATCAGCCCCAGCATTTT.

The rearrangement joins TRBV19 to TRBJ1-2, with D possibly matching TRBD1 (6 bases). Trimming shortened V by 6 bases and J by 5 bases, and 19 bases separated the two germline ends. Looked up from germline, CDR1 is LNHDA and CDR2 is SQIVND (reference sequence). The length of the CDR3 is 15 residues. CDR3: CASRAGGGAMYGYTF. CDR3 coding DNA: TGTGCCAGTAGAGCCGGGGGGGGCGCGATGTATGGCTACACCTTC.

This clone was recorded a few times. CDR3 protein: CASSPDTGSRGGYTF. The CDR3 DNA sequence: TGTGCCAGCAGCCCGGATACAGGGTCCAGGGGGGGCTACACCTTC. The V and J genes are TRBV3-1 (or the pseudogene TRBV3-2) and TRBJ1-2, with 7 bases matching TRBD1. The CDR3 is 15 residues long. V gave up 4 bases and J gave up 8 bases; unmatched junction bases: 13. CDR1 and CDR2 from the germline V gene are LGHDT and YNNKEL (reference sequence).

The chain links TRBV5-4 to TRBJ1-2, with D hard to call. The CDR3 extends over 14 amino acids. The ends were cut back, 1 base at V and 7 bases at J, with 14 bases in the middle. Germline loops: CDR1 SGHNT, CDR2 YYREEE (reference sequence). CDR3 sequence reads: CASSLPEEAAGYTF. CDR3 bases: TGTGCCAGCAGCTTGCCGGAGGAGGCGGCTGGCTACACCTTC.

The chain couples TRBV7-9 to TRBJ2-7, with 7 bases identical to TRBD1. The V gene end was trimmed by 5 bases and the J gene end by 2 bases; junction bases not matched to a gene: 9. CDR3 length: 15 amino acids. Looked up from germline, CDR1 is SEHNR and CDR2 is FQNEAQ (reference sequence). The CDR3 is CASSPGQANTYEQYF. The CDR3 bases are TGTGCCAGCAGCCCCGGACAGGCGAACACCTACGAGCAGTACTTC.

This clone appeared a few times. J is TRBJ2-1 and V is TRBV19, with TRBD2 matching over 12 bases. The CDR3 consists of 16 residues. Germline CDR1 LNHDA, CDR2 SQIVND (reference sequence). With 3 bases clipped from V and 7 bases from J, the junction kept 7 bases outside the gene matches. Here the CDR3 DNA reads TGTGCCAGTAGTATTAGGCAGACTAGCGGGAGTAATGAGCAGTTCTTC. Protein: CASSIRQTSGSNEQFF.